This T cell receptor beta chain appears in the sequencing data of a study of OX40 agonist ivuxolimab in advanced cancers. For the study at large: Treatment of patients was with ivuxolimab, an agonistic anti-OX40 (CD134) antibody. Regarding the study as a whole: Individuals who were partial responders at 0.1-3.0 mg/kg had clonal expansion that ranked among the lowest.

The protocol was immunoSEQ multiplex PCR, while the TCRdb copy is restricted to in-frame clones and leaves out a portion. There are tens of thousands of clones in the sample; around 94% occur only once, and less than 20% lies in the top ten. This CDR3 contains 15 residues. V lost 2 bases to trimming and J lost 8 bases; unmatched junction nucleotides: 8. Germline-derived CDR1 and CDR2 are LGHNA and YSLEER. In regard to this clone: Its antigen remains unidentified.

Autoimmune disease history or systemic immunosuppression was exclusionary. Blood sampling took place at baseline, cycle 4 day 1, and cycle 7 day 1. The gene calls are TRBV4-3 and TRBJ2-4; 8 nucleotides agree with TRBD1. This sequence was found in an adult with an advanced solid tumor such as melanoma, head and neck, liver or kidney cancer. The sequencing here drew on CD4+ or CD8+ T cells sorted from blood, taken in a trial of the OX40 agonist ivuxolimab. The CDR3 coding sequence is TGCGCCAGCAGCCAATCCGACAGGGGTACGGACATTCAGTACTTC. Encoded protein: CASSQSDRGTDIQYF.